Presented here are 5 T cell receptor beta chains from one specimen sequenced in a study of identical twins. MiXCR, applied by TCRdb to the 5' RACE reads, yields one record per CDR3 protein. The sample has about 470,000 distinct CDR3 sequences, roughly 26% seen once. This sample was shared with a second study, whose subject was T cells expressing NK-cell markers.

Sequencing was done on a sample of CD4+ T cells sorted from blood. These TCRs come from a woman under 30 in good health.

The rearrangement joins TRBV12-3 or TRBV12-4 to TRBJ2-3; D not resolved. The CDR3 runs to 17 residues. Trimming removed 1 base at V and 0 bases at J, with 14 bases between. This chain's CDR3 is CASSLGNVRFSTDTQYF. For the CDR3, the DNA is TGTGCCAGCAGTTTAGGTAACGTCCGGTTTAGCACAGATACGCAGTATTTT.

This clonotype has more than one count but fewer than ten. The chain links TRBV9 to TRBJ1-2; the D is unclear. This CDR3 comprises 12 residues. From germline, CDR1 is SGDLS and CDR2 YYNGEE. The ends were cut back, 3 bases at V and 5 bases at J, with 8 bases in the middle. CDR3 bases: TGTGCCAGCAGCGCACAGAGATATGGCTACACCTTC. Residues: CASSAQRYGYTF.

This chain links TRBV19 with TRBJ2-3; D uncertain. Between the trimmed V and J ends, which lost 3 bases and 2 bases, there was a span of 15 bases. Germline CDR1 reads LNHDA; CDR2 reads SQIVND (reference sequence). CDR3 size: 16 residues. CDR3 region: CASSMVPGISTDTQYF. The CDR3 bases are TGTGCCAGTAGTATGGTTCCCGGAATATCCACAGATACGCAGTATTTT. Variable domain in full (rest from reference TRBV19 and TRBJ2-3): DGGITQSPKYLFRKEGQNVTLSCEQNLNHDAMYWYRQDPGQGLRLIYYSQIVNDFQKGDIAEGYSVSREKKESFPLTVTSAQKNPTAFYLCASSMVPGISTDTQYFGPGTRLTVL.

The chain carries TRBV6-5 and TRBJ2-7; D is unresolved. The CDR3 is made up of 14 amino acids. Germline CDR1 MNHEY, CDR2 SVGAGI. Trimming shortened V by 2 bases and J by 6 bases, and 14 bases separated the two germline ends. CDR3 sequence: CASSYPSALGEQYF. CDR3 DNA sequence: TGTGCCAGCAGTTACCCCTCCGCACTGGGCGAGCAGTACTTC.

The chain carries TRBV10-3 and TRBJ1-1, with a weak D call TRBD1 (6 bases). From germline, CDR1 is ENHRY and CDR2 SYGVKD. CDR3 length equals 15 residues. V lost 3 bases, J lost 1 base, and 12 bases lay in between. CDR3: CAISEGGGTNTEAFF. The CDR3 bases are TGTGCCATCAGTGAAGGGGGTGGAACGAACACTGAAGCTTTCTTT.